A selection of T cell receptor beta chains follows, all from one sample in a study of blood T cell repertoires in COVID-19. Produced via immunoSEQ multiplex PCR; TCRdb's table is partial and in-frame only. This table has roughly 190,000 clones, approximately 86% appearing once. Sequenced material: PBMCs or T cells enriched from blood (not recorded which). The receptors were gathered from a woman aged 40 to 50 in a cohort exposed to, infected with or recovered from COVID-19 (not recorded which). Both conserved end residues are part of each CDR3. D genes are given only for firm matches. The size entry is marked missing in some rows and otherwise reads once, few, many or a size class.

. | TRBJ2-7 | TRBV6-1 | TRBD1 | CASSESGTGDEQYF | TGTGCCAGCAGTGAATCAGGGACAGGGGACGAGCAGTACTTC
. | TRBJ2-2 | TRBV7-8 | TRBD1 | CASSLAHRTGTGELFF | TGTGCCAGCAGCTTAGCGCATAGGACAGGCACCGGGGAGCTGTTTTTT
few | TRBJ2-1 | TRBV6-4 | TRBD2 | CASSDGTSADNEQFF | TGTGCCAGCAGTGACGGGACTAGCGCCGACAATGAGCAGTTCTTC
. | TRBJ2-5 | TRBV24-1 | TRBD1 | CATSDWDRVGETQYF | TGTGCCACCAGTGATTGGGACAGGGTGGGAGAGACCCAGTACTTC
. | TRBJ2-5 | TRBV6-5 | . | CASSSEGIGTQYF | TGTGCCAGCAGTTCGGAGGGGATCGGGACCCAGTACTTC
. | TRBJ1-1 | TRBV29-1 | . | CSVRDMNTEAFF | TGCAGCGTTCGCGATATGAACACTGAAGCTTTCTTT
once | TRBJ2-1 | TRBV6-5 | TRBD2 | CASSYGGRDNEQFF | TGTGCCAGCAGTTACGGGGGGAGGGACAATGAGCAGTTCTTC
once | TRBJ2-5 | TRBV2 | TRBD2 | CASSDITAGGPETQYF | TGTGCCAGCAGTGACATCACAGCGGGGGGGCCAGAGACCCAGTACTTC
. | TRBJ1-2 | TRBV28 | . | CATGDAFNYGYTF | TGTGCCACCGGAGACGCCTTTAACTATGGCTACACCTTC
. | TRBJ1-2 | TRBV19 | TRBD1 | CASRDRGWLDGYTF | TGTGCCAGTAGGGACAGGGGATGGTTGGATGGCTACACCTTC
. | TRBJ2-1 | TRBV11-3 | . | CASSGTRLSSSYNEQFF | TGTGCCAGCAGCGGAACTAGACTCTCCAGCTCCTACAATGAGCAGTTCTTC
. | TRBJ1-6 | TRBV10-1 | . | CASSAAGVGDNSPLHF | TGCGCCAGCAGTGCGGCGGGGGTTGGAGATAATTCACCCCTCCACTTT
. | TRBJ2-2 | TRBV6-1 | . | CASSEAETPPGELFF | TGTGCCAGCAGTGAAGCTGAGACACCACCCGGGGAGCTGTTTTTT
. | TRBJ2-1 | TRBV7-2 | TRBD2 | CASSTSGRPYNEQFF | TGTGCCAGCAGCACTAGCGGGAGGCCCTACAATGAGCAGTTCTTC
once | TRBJ1-2 | TRBV6-5 | . | CASGGSGREFYGYTF | TGTGCCAGCGGGGGGTCCGGCAGGGAGTTCTATGGCTACACCTTC
. | TRBJ1-4 | TRBV7-9 | . | CASSPMGGMGEKLFF | TGTGCCAGCAGCCCCATGGGGGGTATGGGGGAAAAACTGTTTTTT
. | TRBJ1-2 | TRBV12-3/TRBV12-4 | . | CACQRRWGYTF | TGTGCCTGCCAAAGGAGGTGGGGCTACACCTTC
. | TRBJ1-1 | TRBV4-1 | . | CASSQELGRDTEAFF | TGCGCCAGCAGCCAAGAGTTGGGGCGAGACACTGAAGCTTTCTTT
. | TRBJ1-2 | TRBV9 | TRBD1 | CASSVDQGAHYGYTF | TGTGCCAGCAGCGTAGATCAGGGGGCCCACTATGGCTACACCTTC
. | TRBJ2-1 | TRBV6-5 | . | CASSSGLANEQFF | TGTGCCAGCAGTTCGGGACTCGCTAATGAGCAGTTCTTC
. | TRBJ1-3 | TRBV10-3 | . | CAINDRLSSGNTIYF | TGTGCCATCAACGATCGCCTGAGCTCTGGAAACACCATATATTTT
few | TRBJ1-2 | TRBV7-2 | TRBD1 | CASRAGTGGLYTF | TGTGCCAGCAGGGCCGGGACAGGGGGTCTGTACACCTTC
. | TRBJ2-7 | TRBV7-7 | . | CASTRIALSRGPLFSYEQYF | TGTGCCAGCACCAGAATCGCACTTTCGCGGGGCCCTTTGTTTTCCTACGAGCAGTACTTC
. | TRBJ2-3 | TRBV3-1/TRBV3-2 | TRBD2 | CASSQAPSGSGGTDTQYF | TGTGCCAGCAGCCAAGCGCCTAGCGGGAGCGGTGGCACAGATACGCAGTATTTT
. | TRBJ2-1 | TRBV19 | TRBD2 | CASSIRLAGEFSYNEQFF | TGTGCCAGTAGTATCAGACTAGCGGGGGAGTTCTCCTACAATGAGCAGTTCTTC
. | TRBJ1-1 | TRBV5-1 | . | CASSLEGRADTEAFF | TGCGCCAGCAGCTTGGAGGGCAGGGCGGACACTGAAGCTTTCTTT
. | TRBJ2-3 | TRBV9 | TRBD2 | CASSPRGVAGTDTQYF | TGTGCCAGCAGCCCTCGGGGGGTAGCGGGGACAGATACGCAGTATTTT
. | TRBJ2-7 | TRBV5-1 | . | CASSLQGPPVQYF | TGCGCCAGCAGCTTACAGGGCCCCCCGGTGCAGTACTTC
. | TRBJ1-5 | TRBV28 | . | CASGWGGASNQPQHF | TGTGCCAGCGGTTGGGGAGGGGCCAGCAATCAGCCCCAGCATTTT
once | TRBJ1-6 | TRBV9 | TRBD1 | CASSASFFPGQGANSPLHF | TGTGCCAGCAGCGCAAGCTTTTTTCCGGGACAGGGGGCCAATTCACCCCTCCACTTT
once | TRBJ1-4 | TRBV5-1 | . | CASSLDSANEKLFF | TGCGCCAGCAGCCTCGACAGCGCTAATGAAAAACTGTTTTTT
. | TRBJ2-1 | TRBV6-5 | TRBD2 | CASSLLAGNEQFF | TGTGCCAGCAGTTTACTAGCGGGCAATGAGCAGTTCTTC
. | TRBJ2-5 | TRBV24-1 | . | CATGEAPETQYF | TGTGCCACCGGGGAGGCGCCAGAGACCCAGTACTTC
. | TRBJ1-5 | TRBV10-2 | . | CASTRELNQPQHF | TGCGCCAGCACTAGAGAGCTCAATCAGCCCCAGCATTTT
. | TRBJ1-4 | TRBV10-3 | . | CAISAQYNEKLFF | TGTGCCATCAGTGCACAGTATAATGAAAAACTGTTTTTT
. | TRBJ1-1 | TRBV4-1 | TRBD1 | CASSQFWQGASMNTEAFF | TGCGCCAGCAGCCAATTCTGGCAGGGGGCATCTATGAACACTGAAGCTTTCTTT
few | TRBJ1-4 | TRBV11-1 | . | CASSLNEKLFF | TGTGCCAGCAGCCTAAATGAAAAACTGTTTTTT
. | TRBJ1-1 | TRBV12-3/TRBV12-4 | . | CASSFRGEAFF | TGTGCCAGCAGTTTCCGGGGGGAAGCTTTCTTT
. | TRBJ1-1 | TRBV10-3 | . | CAISESGEVRNTEAFF | TGTGCCATCAGTGAGTCGGGGGAGGTAAGGAACACTGAAGCTTTCTTT
. | TRBJ1-1 | TRBV6-5 | . | CASRDSLNTEAFF | TGTGCCAGCAGGGACAGCTTGAACACTGAAGCTTTCTTT
. | TRBJ2-7 | TRBV19 | . | CASSINSGGTYEQYF | TGTGCCAGTAGTATAAATTCAGGCGGGACCTACGAGCAGTACTTC
. | TRBJ2-1 | TRBV4-1 | TRBD2 | CASSLLAGGHNEQFF | TGCGCCAGCAGCCTACTAGCGGGGGGCCACAATGAGCAGTTCTTC
. | TRBJ1-4 | TRBV5-6 | TRBD1 | CASSFRDRDEKLFF | TGTGCCAGCAGCTTCCGGGACAGGGATGAAAAACTGTTTTTT
. | TRBJ1-6 | TRBV5-5 | . | CASSLGPGLTNSPLHF | TGTGCCAGCAGCTTGGGGCCGGGACTGACTAATTCACCCCTCCACTTT
. | TRBJ1-2 | TRBV12-3/TRBV12-4 | TRBD1 | CASSSGQGARYTF | TGTGCCAGCAGTTCCGGACAGGGGGCACGCTACACCTTC
. | TRBJ2-1 | TRBV7-9 | TRBD2 | CASSPRGPREGNEQFF | TGTGCCAGCAGCCCCCGGGGCCCGCGGGAGGGTAATGAGCAGTTCTTC
. | TRBJ2-7 | TRBV5-4 | TRBD2 | CASSLAGLAGVNEQYF | TGTGCCAGCAGCTTGGCTGGACTAGCGGGAGTGAACGAGCAGTACTTC
once | TRBJ1-2 | TRBV29-1 | . | CSVYRDTANYGYTF | TGCAGCGTTTACCGGGACACAGCTAACTATGGCTACACCTTC
. | TRBJ1-1 | TRBV19 | . | CASSIGGTPLNTEAFF | TGTGCCAGTAGTATTGGGGGGACTCCACTGAACACTGAAGCTTTCTTT
. | TRBJ2-3 | TRBV6-1 | TRBD2 | CASSDFSGRATDTQYF | TGTGCCAGCAGTGACTTTAGCGGGAGGGCCACAGATACGCAGTATTTT
. | TRBJ2-7 | TRBV5-1 | . | CASSLSTDEQYF | TGCGCCAGCAGCCTTAGTACGGACGAGCAGTACTTC
once | TRBJ2-7 | TRBV19 | . | CASSIVGSTYEQYF | TGTGCCAGTAGTATCGTGGGGAGCACCTACGAGCAGTACTTC